The clone carrying this T cell receptor (beta chain) occurred a few times. 5'RACE with 10-nucleotide random UMIs produced the cDNA. MiXCR, applied by TCRdb to the 5' RACE reads, yields one record per CDR3 protein. The sample contains 35,000 to 45,000 distinct CDR3 sequences, less than 8.5% of which appear only once. The data belong to a study of neurological immune-mediated disorders. In germline, CDR1 is LGHNT, CDR2 FRNRAP. V dropped 1 base and J dropped 6; count of bases not matched to a gene: 6. This CDR3 has 15 amino acids. The V gene is TRBV12-5, the J gene TRBJ2-1; 7 bases line up with TRBD1. The specimen sequenced was PBMCs. This TCR was sampled from a woman aged 40 to 55 in good health. CDR3 protein: CASGLALGQLNEQFF. CDR3 DNA sequence: TGTGCTAGTGGTTTGGCGCTGGGACAGCTCAATGAGCAGTTCTTC. Together with reference TRBV12-5 and TRBJ2-1, the CDR3 gives the full variable domain: DARVTQTPRHKVTEMGQEVTMRCQPILGHNTVFWYRQTMMQGLELLAYFRNRAPLDDSGMPKDRFSAEMPDATLATLKIQPSEPRDSAVYFCASGLALGQLNEQFFGPGTRLTVL.